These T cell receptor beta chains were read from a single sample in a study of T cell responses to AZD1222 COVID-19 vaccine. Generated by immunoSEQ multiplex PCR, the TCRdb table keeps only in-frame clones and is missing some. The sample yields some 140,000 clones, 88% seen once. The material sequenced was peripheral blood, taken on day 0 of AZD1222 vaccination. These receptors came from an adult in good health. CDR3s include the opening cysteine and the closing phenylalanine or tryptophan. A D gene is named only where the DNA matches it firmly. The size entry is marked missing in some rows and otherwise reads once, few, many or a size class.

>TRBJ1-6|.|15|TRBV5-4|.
TGTGCCAGCAGCTACGCGCAGGGTCAAAATTCACCCCTCCACTTT
CASSYAQGQNSPLHF
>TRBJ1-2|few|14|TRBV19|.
TGTGCCAGTAGTATGTACAGGGATAACTATGGCTACACCTTC
CASSMYRDNYGYTF
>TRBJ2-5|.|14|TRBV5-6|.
TGTGCCAGCAGCTTGATCGGCAGGGTAGAGACCCAGTACTTC
CASSLIGRVETQYF
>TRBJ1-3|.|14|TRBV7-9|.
TGTGCCAGCAGCTTAATGGACTCTGGAAACACCATATATTTT
CASSLMDSGNTIYF
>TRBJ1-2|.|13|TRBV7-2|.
TGTGCCAGCAGCTTAGGGCCCGACTATGGCTACACCTTC
CASSLGPDYGYTF
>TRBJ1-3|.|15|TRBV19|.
TGTGCCAGTACAATTGGGGTTTCCTCTGGAAACACCATATATTTT
CASTIGVSSGNTIYF
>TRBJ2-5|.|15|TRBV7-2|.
TGTGCCAGCAGCTTAGATGGCAGGATCCAAGAGACCCAGTACTTC
CASSLDGRIQETQYF
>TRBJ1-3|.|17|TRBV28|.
TGTGCCAGCAGTACAACCCTCGACAGTCTTTCGGGAAACACCATATATTTT
CASSTTLDSLSGNTIYF
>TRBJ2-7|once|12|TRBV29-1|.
TGCAGCGTCGGGACGGAGATCTACGAGCAGTACTTC
CSVGTEIYEQYF
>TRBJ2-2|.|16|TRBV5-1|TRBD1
TGCGCCAGCAGCTTGGAAACAGGGGGAAACACCGGGGAGCTGTTTTTT
CASSLETGGNTGELFF
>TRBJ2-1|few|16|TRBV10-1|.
TGCGCCAGCAGTGAGATCCGGCAGGGCTCCTACAATGAGCAGTTCTTC
CASSEIRQGSYNEQFF
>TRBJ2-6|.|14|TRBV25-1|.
TGTGCCAGCAGTGCAAGCTCTGGGGCCAACGTCCTGACTTTC
CASSASSGANVLTF
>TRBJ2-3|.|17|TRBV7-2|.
TGTGCCAGCAGCTTAGCGGTGGCCGGGGGCAGTTCGGATACGCAGTATTTT
CASSLAVAGGSSDTQYF
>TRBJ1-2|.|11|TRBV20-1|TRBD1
TGCAGTGTAGGACAGGCCTATGGCTACACCTTC
CSVGQAYGYTF
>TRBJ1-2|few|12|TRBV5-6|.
TGTGCCAGCAGCTTGGAGAGCCGCGGCTACACCTTC
CASSLESRGYTF
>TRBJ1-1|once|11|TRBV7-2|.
TGTGCCAGCAGCTTATGGGGGGAAGCTTTCTTT
CASSLWGEAFF
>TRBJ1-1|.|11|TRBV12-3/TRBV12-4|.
TGTGCCAGCAGTTACGGCAGGGACGCTTTCTTT
CASSYGRDAFF
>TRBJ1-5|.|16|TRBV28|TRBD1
TGTGCCAGCAGCCCGCCGGGACAGGGGGCAGTTCAGCCCCAGCATTTT
CASSPPGQGAVQPQHF
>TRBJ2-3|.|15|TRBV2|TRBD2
TGTGCCAGCAGCGGACTAGCGGGGGGGCCGGATACGCAGTATTTT
CASSGLAGGPDTQYF
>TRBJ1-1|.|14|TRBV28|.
TGTGCCAGCGCACGCCAAACTGGGGGGACTGAAGCTTTCTTT
CASARQTGGTEAFF
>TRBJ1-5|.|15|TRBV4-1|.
TGCGCCAGCAGCCAAGTGGCAGGGACCCCGGGGTCCCAGCATTTT
CASSQVAGTPGSQHF
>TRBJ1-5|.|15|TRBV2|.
TGTGCCAGCAGTGAAACAGGAGGTTCACGTCAGCCCCAGCATTTT
CASSETGGSRQPQHF
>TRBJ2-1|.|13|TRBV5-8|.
TGTGCCAGCAGCTGGAGGACTTTGGGTGAGCAGTTCTTC
CASSWRTLGEQFF
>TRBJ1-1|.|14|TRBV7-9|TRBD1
TGTGCCAGCAGCTTAAACACAGGGGGAGATGAAGCTTTCTTT
CASSLNTGGDEAFF
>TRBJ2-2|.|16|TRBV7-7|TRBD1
TGTGCCAGCAGCCCCGGGACAGACACTAACACCGGGGAGCTGTTTTTT
CASSPGTDTNTGELFF
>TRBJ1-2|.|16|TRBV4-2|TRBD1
TGTGCCAGCAGCCAATCAGGGACAGCGGACATCTATGGCTACACCTTC
CASSQSGTADIYGYTF
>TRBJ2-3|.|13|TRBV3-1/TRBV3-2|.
TGTGCCAGCAGCGGCGGACAGCCAAATACGCAGTATTTT
CASSGGQPNTQYF
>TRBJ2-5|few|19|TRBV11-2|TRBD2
TGTGCCAGCAGCTCCGGAGCCGGGACTAGCGGGGGAGGGCGAGAGACCCAGTACTTC
CASSSGAGTSGGGRETQYF
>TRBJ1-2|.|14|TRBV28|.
TGTGCCAGCACCACCTTTGGGGAAACCTATGGCTACACCTTC
CASTTFGETYGYTF
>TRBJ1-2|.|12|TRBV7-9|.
TGTGCCAGCAGCGCTCGAGAACATGTCTACACCTTC
CASSAREHVYTF
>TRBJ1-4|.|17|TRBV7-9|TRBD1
TGTGCCAGCAGCCCGTCCCTGGGGACAGGCGCCGGTGAAAAACTGTTTTTT
CASSPSLGTGAGEKLFF
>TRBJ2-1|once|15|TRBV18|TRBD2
TGTGCCAGCTCACCTGGGACTAGCGGCATAAATGAGCAGTTCTTC
CASSPGTSGINEQFF
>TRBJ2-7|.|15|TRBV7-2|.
TGTGCCAGCAGCTACCGGACGTACAGCTCCTACGAGCAGTACTTC
CASSYRTYSSYEQYF
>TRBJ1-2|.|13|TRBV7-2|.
TGTGCCAGCAGCTTACCGGGGGCCGGGGGCTACACCTTC
CASSLPGAGGYTF
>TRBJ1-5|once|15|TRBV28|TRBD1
TGTGCCAGCAGTGGGGACAGGGAAGGCAATCAGCCCCAGCATTTT
CASSGDREGNQPQHF
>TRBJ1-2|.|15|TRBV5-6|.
TGTGCCAGCAGTCTTACCGGGACCTCTAACTATGGCTACACCTTC
CASSLTGTSNYGYTF
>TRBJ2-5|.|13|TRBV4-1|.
TGCGCCAGCAGCCGGGGGTCCTCGGGGACCCAGTACTTC
CASSRGSSGTQYF